Following are 26 T cell receptor beta chains from one sample sequenced in a study of blood T cell repertoires in COVID-19. Sequencing was performed with immunoSEQ multiplex PCR; in TCRdb, only in-frame clones are kept and a portion is missing. The sample records 250,000 to 350,000 clones, more than 80% being singletons. The source material was PBMCs or T cells enriched from blood (not recorded which). All receptors derive from a woman aged 18-29 years who had recovered from COVID-19.

The V call is TRBV3-1 (or the pseudogene TRBV3-2), the J call TRBJ2-5; 7 bases match TRBD1. Germline CDR1 LGHDT, CDR2 YNNKEL (reference sequence). After removal of 2 bases from V and 5 bases from J, the junction contained 5 bases not matched to a gene. The CDR3 loop spans 14 amino acids. The CDR3 coding sequence is TGTGCCAGCAGCCAAAAAGGGGGCAGGGAGACCCAGTACTTC. This encodes CASSQKGGRETQYF.

With respect to this clone: This same CDR3 is encoded by further DNA sequences in the sample. The V call is TRBV28, the J call TRBJ1-3; D perhaps matches TRBD1 (6 bases). Trimming took 4 bases from V and 2 from J, leaving 9 bases between them. The CDR3 is made up of 14 amino acids. Looked up from germline, CDR1 is MDHEN and CDR2 is SYDVKM. The CDR3 DNA reads as TGTGCCAGCAGTTCATCAGGGGCTGGAAACACCATATATTTT. Its protein is CASSSSGAGNTIYF.

The chain combines TRBV28 with TRBJ1-2, with unresolved D. Looked up from germline, CDR1 is MDHEN and CDR2 is SYDVKM. This CDR3 is built from 15 residues. Trimming took off 6 bases at V and 8 bases at J, with 22 bases between the two ends. The CDR3 loop is CASSLTPDSTWGYTF. CDR3 in DNA: TGTGCCAGCAGCCTCACCCCCGACTCCACTTGGGGCTACACCTTC.

V is TRBV2 and J is TRBJ1-1, with a tentative D call TRBD1 (6 bases). CDR3 size: 14 residues. The germline V gene has CDR1 SNHLY and CDR2 FYNNEI. The ends were cut back, 5 bases at V and 1 base at J, with 11 bases in the middle. This chain's CDR3 is CASSYRERNTEAFF. The DNA of the CDR3 is TGTGCCAGCAGTTACAGGGAAAGGAACACTGAAGCTTTCTTT.

V usage is TRBV7-9 and J usage is TRBJ1-1; 7 bases agree with TRBD1. Germline CDR1 reads SEHNR; CDR2 reads FQNEAQ (reference sequence). V lost 5 bases, J lost 2 bases, and 8 bases stayed unmatched. There are 15 residues in the CDR3. The CDR3 here is CASSTPRDRNTEAFF. The CDR3, as DNA: TGTGCCAGCAGCACGCCTAGGGACAGAAACACTGAAGCTTTCTTT.

The V call is TRBV28, the J call TRBJ2-5; 8 bases fit TRBD1. The CDR3 has 16 residues. Losses at the gene ends were 6 bases for V and 2 bases for J; bases not matched to a gene: 11. CDR1 and CDR2 (germline): MDHEN, SYDVKM. CDR3 loop: CASSWDRDRRQETQYF. As DNA, the CDR3 is TGTGCCAGCAGCTGGGACCGGGACAGGAGACAAGAGACCCAGTACTTC.

The V call is TRBV2, the J call TRBJ1-6; the D gene is possibly TRBD1 (5 bases). Trimming pared 4 bases from V and 6 bases from J, leaving 10 bases between. This CDR3 contains 14 residues. CDR1 SNHLY and CDR2 FYNNEI come from the germline V gene. The CDR3 nucleotides are TGTGCCAGCAGTGTTGACAGTCTTAATTCACCCCTCCACTTT. Translated: CASSVDSLNSPLHF.

The chain couples TRBV15 to TRBJ1-4; no reliable D call. With 3 bases removed from V and 0 bases from J, the gap between germline ends came to 11 bases. The germline V gene encodes CDR1 LNHNV and CDR2 YYDKDF (reference sequence). CDR3 size: 16 residues. The DNA of the CDR3 is TGTGCCACCAGCAGTATAGGCGGAGCAACTAATGAAAAACTGTTTTTT. Its protein product is CATSSIGGATNEKLFF.

The CDR3 reads CASSQEVRLAGVEQYF. The DNA for the CDR3 is TGTGCCAGCAGCCAAGAAGTGAGACTAGCGGGGGTAGAGCAGTACTTC. The genes are TRBV3-1 (or the pseudogene TRBV3-2) and TRBJ2-7; 12 bases agree with TRBD2. Looked up from germline, CDR1 is LGHDT and CDR2 is YNNKEL (reference sequence). The V and J ends lost 0 bases and 7 bases, in that order; junction bases with no gene match: 7. The CDR3 has 16 residues.

The chain carries TRBV10-3 and TRBJ1-6; weak D call: TRBD1 (6 bases). Trimming took 0 bases from V and 14 from J, leaving 11 bases between them. This CDR3 is built from 13 residues. Germline V gene data show CDR1 as ENHRY and CDR2 as SYGVKD. The chain's CDR3 is CAISESQGRTLHF. Here the CDR3 DNA reads TGTGCCATCAGTGAGTCGCAGGGGCGAACCCTCCACTTT.

The rearrangement links TRBV9 to TRBJ1-3; a weak D match, TRBD1 (5 bases). Per germline, CDR1 SGDLS and CDR2 YYNGEE. The V gene lost 4 bases and the J gene lost 0 bases, with 8 bases spanning the gap. The CDR3 has 14 residues. The CDR3 loop reads CASSQDSSGNTIYF. The CDR3 DNA reads TGTGCCAGCAGCCAAGACAGCTCTGGAAACACCATATATTTT.

J is TRBJ1-6 and V is TRBV7-3; 9 bases match TRBD1. V lost 4 bases, J lost 3 bases, and 1 base stayed unmatched. The CDR3 runs to 15 residues. Germline V CDR1 and CDR2: SGHTA, FQGTGA. CDR3 in amino acids: CASSSTGGYNSPLHF. DNA of the CDR3: TGTGCCAGCAGCTCGACAGGGGGCTATAATTCACCCCTCCACTTT. Using reference TRBV7-3 and TRBJ1-6 for the parts outside the CDR3, the full variable domain is GAGVSQTPSNKVTEKGKYVELRCDPISGHTALYWYRQSLGQGPEFLIYFQGTGAADDSGLPNDRFFAVRPEGSVSTLKIQRTERGDSAVYLCASSSTGGYNSPLHFGNGTRLTVT.

This chain uses TRBV20-1 with TRBJ1-5, with D perhaps TRBD1 (5 bases). The CDR3 totals 15 residues. Trimming shortened V by 3 bases and J by 4 bases, and 16 bases separated the two germline ends. The V gene's germline CDR1 is DFQATT and CDR2 SNEGSKA (reference sequence). DNA of the CDR3: TGCAGTGCTAGTGGCGCAGGGAGCGGGAATCAGCCCCAGCATTTT. Translating gives CSASGAGSGNQPQHF.

The rearrangement links TRBV5-4 to TRBJ2-7; tentative D call: TRBD1 (6 bases). The CDR3 sequence is 13 residues long. The V gene's germline CDR1 is SGHNT and CDR2 YYREEE (reference sequence). V shed 4 bases and J shed 2 bases, with 10 bases lying between them. CDR3 sequence: CASSTRTAYEQYF. In nucleotides, the CDR3 is TGTGCCAGCAGCACCCGGACAGCCTACGAGCAGTACTTC.

This chain connects TRBV28 to TRBJ2-5, with a possible D match to TRBD1 (6 bases). The length of the CDR3 is 13 residues. Germline V gene lookup returns CDR1 MDHEN and CDR2 SYDVKM. Trimming stripped 6 bases from V and 2 bases from J, with 10 bases between. CDR3 coding DNA: TGTGCCAGCAGCCGGACAGCTCAAGAGACCCAGTACTTC. Translated: CASSRTAQETQYF.

The chain carries TRBV29-1 and TRBJ2-5, with D maybe TRBD2 (6 bases). V dropped 7 bases and J dropped 1 base, with 10 bases sitting between them. This CDR3 comprises 12 residues. CDR1 SQVTM and CDR2 ANQGSEA come from the germline V gene. As DNA, the CDR3 is TGCAGCGGGTCGGGAGTCCAAGAGACCCAGTACTTC. Amino acid sequence: CSGSGVQETQYF.

This clone was seen more than once but under ten times. The genes are TRBV7-9 and TRBJ1-2; 9 bases are shared with TRBD1. The CDR3 spans 15 residues. The V segment lost 5 bases and the J segment 5 bases; nucleotides outside the gene matches: 9. Per the germline V gene, CDR1 is SEHNR and CDR2 is FQNEAQ (reference sequence). The CDR3 loop is CASSPGQGLRYGYTF. The CDR3, as DNA: TGTGCCAGCAGCCCGGGACAGGGACTTCGGTATGGCTACACCTTC.

The chain has TRBV3-1 (or the pseudogene TRBV3-2) and TRBJ2-5, with a possible D match to TRBD1 (5 bases). The CDR3 spans 11 residues. Looked up from germline, CDR1 is LGHDT and CDR2 is YNNKEL (reference sequence). The ends were cut back, 4 bases at V and 5 bases at J, with 5 bases in the middle. CDR3 region: CASSPGETQYF. Here the CDR3 DNA reads TGTGCCAGCAGCCCAGGGGAGACCCAGTACTTC.

This clone was counted between two and nine times. V usage is TRBV7-3 and J usage is TRBJ2-1; the D gene is possibly TRBD2 (6 bases). The CDR3 contains 16 residues. The V end lost 4 bases, the J end lost 0 bases, and 13 bases lay between the germline ends. Looked up from germline, CDR1 is SGHTA and CDR2 is FQGTGA. CDR3 loop: CASSSSGTSSYNEQFF. The CDR3 nucleotides are TGTGCCAGCAGCTCATCTGGGACTTCCTCCTACAATGAGCAGTTCTTC.

V gene TRBV5-1 combines with J gene TRBJ1-1; 8 bases line up with TRBD1. Germline loops: CDR1 SGHRS, CDR2 YFSETQ. There are 14 residues in the CDR3. J lost 4 bases, V lost 4 bases, and 6 bases had no gene match. The CDR3 DNA is TGCGCCAGCAGCAAACGACAGGGGATCACTGAAGCTTTCTTT. Amino acids: CASSKRQGITEAFF.

The V call is TRBV27, the J call TRBJ2-1; D unresolved. Deletions cut 2 bases from V and 4 bases from J, with 18 bases between. CDR3 size: 17 residues. CDR1 MNHEY and CDR2 SMNVEV come from the germline V gene (reference sequence). Here the CDR3 reads CASSLDPRPRLYNEQFF. CDR3 DNA: TGTGCCAGCAGTTTAGACCCTCGGCCTAGACTTTACAATGAGCAGTTCTTC.

The table lists this clone with a count of one. This sequence joins TRBV19 and TRBJ1-1, with D tentatively TRBD1 (5 bases). The CDR3 is made up of 11 amino acids. Germline assignment: CDR1 LNHDA and CDR2 SQIVND (reference sequence). V was clipped by 5 bases and J by 6 bases, with 7 bases between them. The CDR3 DNA reads TGTGCCAGTAGTCAAGGGGCTGAAGCTTTCTTT. Encoded protein: CASSQGAEAFF.

The chain couples TRBV29-1 to TRBJ2-1; no definite D call. The CDR3 runs 16 residues. Trimming cost V 0 bases and J 4 bases, with 16 bases left between them. CDR1 and CDR2 (germline): SQVTM, ANQGSEA. CDR3 sequence reads: CSVEEAEAESYNEQFF. The CDR3 DNA reads TGCAGCGTTGAAGAGGCCGAGGCAGAGAGTTACAATGAGCAGTTCTTC.

On this clone itself: This CDR3 is also generated by other DNA sequences in the sample. The V and J genes are TRBV7-9 and TRBJ2-1; possible D gene TRBD1, 6 bases. Trimming took 4 bases from V and 0 from J, leaving 10 bases between them. Germline values: CDR1 SEHNR, CDR2 FQNEAQ (reference sequence). This CDR3 comprises 15 residues. CDR3 nucleotide sequence: TGTGCCAGCAGCTCAGGACAGAGCTCCTACAATGAGCAGTTCTTC. Its translation: CASSSGQSSYNEQFF.

This clone has just one count. The chain combines TRBV9 with TRBJ1-2; 8 positions match TRBD1. Germline CDR1 SGDLS, CDR2 YYNGEE. The CDR3 totals 14 residues. J was trimmed by 1 base and V by 4 bases; bases with no gene match: 3. CDR3 DNA sequence: TGTGCCAGCAGCCCGGGACAGGATAACTATGGCTACACCTTC. Amino acid sequence: CASSPGQDNYGYTF.

The J gene is TRBJ2-7, the V gene TRBV27, with 10 bases matching TRBD2. V lost 8 bases, J lost 1 base, and 8 bases stayed unmatched. The CDR3 contains 15 residues. Germline CDR1 MNHEY, CDR2 SMNVEV (reference sequence). The CDR3 nucleotides are TGTGCCAGCGGAAACAAGCGGGGGGGATCCTACGAGCAGTACTTC. Residues: CASGNKRGGSYEQYF.